The 28 T cell receptor beta chains below come from one sample, sequenced in a study of blood T cell repertoires in COVID-19. The table came from immunoSEQ multiplex PCR; TCRdb's copy has only in-frame clones and leaves some out. Of about 91,000 clones detected, around three quarters appear once; the ten largest clones hold roughly 7.3%. Sequencing was carried out using peripheral blood. The receptors derive from a man in his 70s with acute or convalescent COVID-19.

The gene calls are TRBV7-2 and TRBJ2-3, with D uncertain. Trimming cost V 5 bases and J 2 bases, with 17 bases left between them. Germline assignment: CDR1 SGHTA and CDR2 FQGNSA. This CDR3 comprises 16 residues. In DNA form, the CDR3 reads TGTGCCAGCAGCCCCCGCACTCGCCCGTACACAGATACGCAGTATTTT. This gives the protein CASSPRTRPYTDTQYF.

The chain employs TRBV21-1 and TRBJ2-5; TRBD2 was called by the table and not checked on the DNA. TRBV21-1 counts as a pseudogene. This CDR3 comprises 13 residues. CDR3 in amino acids: CATMRAAQETQYF. As DNA, the CDR3 is TGTGCCACCATGAGGGCTGCACAAGAGACCCAGTACTTC.

The rearrangement uses TRBV6-5 and TRBJ2-1, with 7 bases lining up with TRBD1. Germline CDR1 MNHEY, CDR2 SVGAGI. The CDR3 length is 15 residues. V shed 7 bases and J 7 bases; nucleotides not matched to a gene: 13. CDR3 in amino acids: CASTAIDREINEQFF. The CDR3 DNA reads TGTGCCAGCACCGCGATCGACAGGGAGATAAATGAGCAGTTCTTC.

This rearrangement joins TRBV7-9 to TRBJ2-4; 7 nucleotides line up with TRBD2. Per germline, CDR1 SEHNR and CDR2 FQNEAQ (reference sequence). This CDR3 comprises 13 residues. V lost 7 bases to trimming and J lost 6 bases; unmatched junction nucleotides: 6. The CDR3 is CASTPPSGNIQYF. DNA of the CDR3: TGTGCCAGCACCCCGCCTAGCGGAAACATTCAGTACTTC. Based on the CDR3 plus reference TRBV7-9 and TRBJ2-4, the full variable domain is DTGVSQNPRHKITKRGQNVTFRCDPISEHNRLYWYRQTLGQGPEFLTYFQNEAQLEKSRLLSDRFSAERPKGSFSTLEIQRTEQGDSAMYLCASTPPSGNIQYFGAGTRLSVL.

The chain employs TRBV7-2 and TRBJ1-2; 10 positions match TRBD1. The germline V gene encodes CDR1 SGHTA and CDR2 FQGNSA. This CDR3 contains 16 residues. V trimming: 3 bases; J trimming: 2 bases; junction bases outside the gene matches: 6. CDR3 sequence reads: CASSLISGQGNYGYTF. Written as DNA, the CDR3 is TGTGCCAGCAGCTTGATATCGGGACAGGGGAACTATGGCTACACCTTC.

V is TRBV7-3 and J is TRBJ1-1, with TRBD1 identical over 11 bases. The J segment lost 1 base and the V segment lost 1 base, leaving 5 bases of the junction unmatched. Germline values: CDR1 SGHTA, CDR2 FQGTGA. The CDR3 loop spans 17 amino acids. In DNA form, the CDR3 reads TGTGCCAGCAGCTTAAGATCCGGGACAGGGGGGAACACTGAAGCTTTCTTT. Its translation: CASSLRSGTGGNTEAFF.

This chain links TRBV6-6 with TRBJ2-7; a possible D gene is TRBD1 (6 bases). Germline lookup yields CDR1 MNHNY and CDR2 SVGAGI (reference sequence). The CDR3 runs to 14 residues. V dropped 6 bases and J dropped 2 bases, with 14 bases sitting between them. CDR3: CASRPMGAPYEQYF. The CDR3 nucleotides read TGTGCCAGCAGACCCATGGGGGCCCCCTACGAGCAGTACTTC.

The CDR3 coding sequence is TGCGCCAGCAGCGTACAGGGGCGTAAAGAGACCCAGTACTTC. It encodes CASSVQGRKETQYF. The chain couples TRBV5-1 to TRBJ2-5; 7 bases are shared with TRBD1. Losses at the gene ends were 4 bases for V and 3 bases for J; bases not matched to a gene: 6. Germline CDR1 reads SGHRS; CDR2 reads YFSETQ. The CDR3 length is 14 residues.

The chain carries TRBV5-1 and TRBJ2-3; TRBD1 aligns across 8 bases. CDR1 and CDR2 from the germline V gene are SGHRS and YFSETQ. CDR3 length: 14 amino acids. J lost 4 bases, V lost 4 bases, and 5 bases had no gene match. For the CDR3, the DNA is TGCGCCAGCAGCCTGGACAGGGCAGCAGATACGCAGTATTTT. This sequence encodes CASSLDRAADTQYF.

Written as DNA, the CDR3 is TGTGCCAGCAGCGGGGGGACAGGGTTATACAATGAGCAGTTCTTC. Translated, it gives CASSGGTGLYNEQFF. The J gene is TRBJ2-1, the V gene TRBV9; 9 bases match TRBD1. J gave up 4 bases and V 3 bases, and 5 bases lay outside the gene matches. In germline, CDR1 is SGDLS, CDR2 YYNGEE. The CDR3 is 15 residues long.

This clone came up once. This chain joins TRBV4-1 and TRBJ1-2; D may be TRBD1 (5 bases). Germline V gives CDR1 MGHRA, CDR2 YSYEKL. The V and J ends lost 1 base and 2 bases respectively, with 5 bases between them. The CDR3 is 13 residues long. This CDR3 is CASSQGQNYGYTF. CDR3 coding DNA: TGCGCCAGCAGCCAAGGACAGAACTATGGCTACACCTTC.

This chain links TRBV7-8 with TRBJ1-2; TRBD1 matches 7 bases. Germline lookup yields CDR1 SGHVS and CDR2 FQNEAQ. The CDR3 is 15 residues long. J lost 5 bases, V lost 1 base, and 7 bases had no gene match. The CDR3 protein is CASSLEEGAVYGYTF. In DNA form, the CDR3 reads TGTGCCAGCAGCTTAGAGGAGGGGGCGGTTTATGGCTACACCTTC.

The CDR3 nucleotides are TGTGCCACCAGTGACCCGGGACAGGTTAACACCGGGGAGCTGTTTTTT. It encodes CATSDPGQVNTGELFF. The chain employs TRBV24-1 and TRBJ2-2, with 8 nucleotides matching TRBD1. The CDR3 loop spans 16 amino acids. Trimming at V came to 4 bases and at J to 2 bases, leaving 5 bases not matched to a gene. Germline assignment: CDR1 KGHDR and CDR2 SFDVKD.

The chain links TRBV29-1 to TRBJ2-3, with TRBD2 matching over 13 bases. The germline V gene has CDR1 SQVTM and CDR2 ANQGSEA. The CDR3 is 15 amino acids. The V segment lost 3 bases and the J segment 6 bases; nucleotides outside the gene matches: 6. The CDR3 DNA reads as TGCAGCGTTGAGGGACTAGCGGGGTCTCGGGATACGCAGTATTTT. Translation gives CSVEGLAGSRDTQYF.

The rearrangement links TRBV7-2 to TRBJ1-5; D remains ambiguous. The CDR3 has 14 residues. CDR1 is SGHTA, CDR2 FQGNSA, per germline. Trimming pared 2 bases from V and 1 base from J, leaving 6 bases between. The CDR3 sequence is CASSLLGSNQPQHF. As DNA, the CDR3 is TGTGCCAGCAGCTTATTGGGCAGCAATCAGCCCCAGCATTTT.

The rearrangement uses TRBV30 and TRBJ1-1; no definite D call. The CDR3 covers 13 residues. V gave up 3 bases and J gave up 1 base, with 9 bases separating them. CDR1 is GTSNPN and CDR2 is SVGIG in the germline V gene (reference sequence). The DNA of the CDR3 is TGTGCCTGGAGCGGTGATAGGAACACTGAAGCTTTCTTT. Translating it yields CAWSGDRNTEAFF.

There are a few counts of this clone. J is TRBJ1-5 and V is TRBV6-1, with 7 bases that match TRBD1. After removal of 2 bases from V and 7 bases from J, the junction contained 14 bases not matched to a gene. The CDR3 runs to 17 residues. Looked up from germline, CDR1 is MNHNS and CDR2 is SASEGT. In nucleotides, the CDR3 is TGTGCCAGCAGTGAATTATCCGGGGACAGAGGGGACCAGCCCCAGCATTTT. Residues: CASSELSGDRGDQPQHF.

The DNA for the CDR3 is TGTGCCAGTGGGGACAGAGGGTACGAGCAGTACTTC. Its translation is CASGDRGYEQYF. V and J are TRBV19 and TRBJ2-7; TRBD1 aligns across 7 bases. Germline assignment: CDR1 LNHDA and CDR2 SQIVND (reference sequence). CDR3 length equals 12 residues. Trimming at V came to 8 bases and at J to 4 bases, leaving 5 bases not matched to a gene.

This clone has a handful of counts. This chain uses TRBV6-1 with TRBJ2-2; maybe TRBD2 (7 bases). The germline V gene encodes CDR1 MNHNS and CDR2 SASEGT. V was shortened by 10 bases and J by 0 bases, with 15 bases between the two germline ends. The CDR3 contains 15 residues. The CDR3 sequence is CATEGGTSNTGELFF. The DNA for the CDR3 is TGTGCCACCGAGGGGGGGACATCGAACACCGGGGAGCTGTTTTTT.

In DNA form, the CDR3 reads TGTGCCAGCAGCTTAGAAGGAGAGCCTTTGACGGATGAAGCTTTCTTT. This gives the protein CASSLEGEPLTDEAFF. The chain uses TRBV7-9 and TRBJ1-1, with no clear D. Per the germline V gene, CDR1 is SEHNR and CDR2 is FQNEAQ (reference sequence). CDR3 length: 16 residues. Trimming stripped 1 base from V and 7 bases from J, with 19 bases between. Together with reference TRBV7-9 and TRBJ1-1, the CDR3 gives the full variable domain: DTGVSQNPRHKITKRGQNVTFRCDPISEHNRLYWYRQTLGQGPEFLTYFQNEAQLEKSRLLSDRFSAERPKGSFSTLEIQRTEQGDSAMYLCASSLEGEPLTDEAFFGQGTRLTVV.

This clone was picked up a small number of times. The CDR3 DNA is TGCGCCAGCAGCTACGACCAGGGACAGGGTGGGAGAAAACTGTTTTTT. This translates into CASSYDQGQGGRKLFF. The chain joins TRBV5-1 to TRBJ1-4; 9 nucleotides match TRBD1. The V segment lost 3 bases and the J segment 10 bases; nucleotides outside the gene matches: 13. Germline loops: CDR1 SGHRS, CDR2 YFSETQ. This CDR3 region has 16 residues.

This chain joins TRBV18 and TRBJ2-7, with 9 bases identical to TRBD1. Per germline, CDR1 KGHSH and CDR2 LQKENI. The CDR3 totals 15 residues. J gave up 1 base and V 4 bases, and 5 bases lay outside the gene matches. The CDR3 sequence is CASSRGQGPSYEQYF. CDR3 coding DNA: TGTGCCAGCTCACGGGGACAGGGACCTTCCTACGAGCAGTACTTC.

This clone showed up just a few times. The chain recombines TRBV10-1 with TRBJ1-1; possible D gene TRBD1, 6 bases. Germline V gene data show CDR1 as WNHNN and CDR2 as SYGVQD (reference sequence). Trimming stripped 2 bases from V and 8 bases from J, with 12 bases between. This CDR3 contains 13 residues. The CDR3 is CASSEGGGGEAFF. The CDR3 DNA is TGCGCCAGCAGTGAGGGGGGCGGGGGCGAAGCTTTCTTT.

The chain joins TRBV6-4 to TRBJ1-4; TRBD1 matches 7 bases. V lost 5 bases and J lost 7; bases outside the gene matches: 7. This CDR3 spans 14 amino acids. Germline lookup yields CDR1 MRHNA and CDR2 SNTAGT. This CDR3 reads CASSKQGLGEKLFF. The CDR3 DNA reads TGTGCCAGCAGTAAACAGGGGTTGGGTGAAAAACTGTTTTTT.

This clone occurred once. The J gene is TRBJ1-4, the V gene TRBV4-1; TRBD1 matches 7 bases. This CDR3 region has 16 residues. With 3 bases clipped from V and 0 bases from J, the junction kept 4 bases outside the gene matches. Looked up from germline, CDR1 is MGHRA and CDR2 is YSYEKL. The CDR3 DNA reads TGCGCCAGCAGCCACCGGGACAGTCCAACTAATGAAAAACTGTTTTTT. It codes for CASSHRDSPTNEKLFF.

This clone has just a few counts. J is TRBJ2-3 and V is TRBV15; 12 nucleotides align to TRBD2. CDR3 size: 16 residues. After removal of 2 bases from V and 1 base from J, the junction contained 1 base not matched to a gene. The germline V gene has CDR1 LNHNV and CDR2 YYDKDF (reference sequence). DNA for the CDR3: TGTGCCACCAGCAGATCTAGCGGGGGGGGCACAGATACGCAGTATTTT. Amino acids: CATSRSSGGGTDTQYF.

CDR3 DNA sequence: TGTGCCAGCAGCGGACTAGCAGGGGCCACAGATACGCAGTATTTT. It yields the protein CASSGLAGATDTQYF. The chain couples TRBV3-1 (or the pseudogene TRBV3-2) to TRBJ2-3, with 8 bases fitting TRBD2. V gave up 5 bases and J gave up 2 bases; unmatched junction bases: 6. The CDR3 length is 15 residues. Germline assignment: CDR1 LGHDT and CDR2 YNNKEL (reference sequence).

The V call is TRBV2, the J call TRBJ2-5; D perhaps matches TRBD1 (6 bases). The germline V and J ends were trimmed by 6 bases and 5 bases, with 10 bases remaining between them. This CDR3 comprises 12 residues. Germline V gene data show CDR1 as SNHLY and CDR2 as FYNNEI. In DNA, the CDR3 is TGTGCCAGCAGACAGGGTGCGGAGACCCAGTACTTC. Its protein is CASRQGAETQYF. Full variable domain (missing parts from reference TRBV2 and TRBJ2-5): EPEVTQTPSHQVTQMGQEVILRCVPISNHLYFYWYRQILGQKVEFLVSFYNNEISEKSEIFDDQFSVERPDGSNFTLKIRSTKLEDSAMYFCASRQGAETQYFGPGTRLLVL.